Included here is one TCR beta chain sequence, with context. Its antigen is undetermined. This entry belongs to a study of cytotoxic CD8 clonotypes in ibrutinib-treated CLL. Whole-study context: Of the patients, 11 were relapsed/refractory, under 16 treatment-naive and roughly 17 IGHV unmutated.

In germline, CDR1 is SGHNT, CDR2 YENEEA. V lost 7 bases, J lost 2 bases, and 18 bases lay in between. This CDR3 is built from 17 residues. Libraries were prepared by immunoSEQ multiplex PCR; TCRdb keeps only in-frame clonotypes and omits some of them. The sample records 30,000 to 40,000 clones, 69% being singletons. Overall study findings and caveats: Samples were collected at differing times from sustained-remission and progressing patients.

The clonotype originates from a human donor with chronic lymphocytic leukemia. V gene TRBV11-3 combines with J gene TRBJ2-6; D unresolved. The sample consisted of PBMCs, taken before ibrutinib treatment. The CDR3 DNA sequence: TGTGCCAGCACCCGGGTTACTCGGGCCCCTGGGGCCAACGTCCTGACTTTC. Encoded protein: CASTRVTRAPGANVLTF.